This T cell receptor (beta chain) was retrieved from a study of blood T cell repertoires in COVID-19. Study at large: Whether acute or convalescent, the COVID-19 samples came from the United States, Italy and Spain. PBMCs, B-cell-depleted T cells, or T cells were the source of the cDNA or gDNA that made up the material.

Under the authors' procedure: Amplified reference gene primers provided the basis for estimating nucleated cell counts. Data came from immunoSEQ multiplex PCR; TCRdb stores just in-frame clones and leaves some out. The D gene and trimming were derived from the DNA, and the V and J assignments and clone size from that table. The sample lists roughly 150,000 clones; 75% to 85% were seen once. Sequenced sample: peripheral blood. The TCR was taken from a woman aged 45 to 65 with acute or convalescent COVID-19.

The CDR3 spells CASSLVAGGSSYEQYF. CDR3 sequence (DNA): TGTGCCAGCAGCTTAGTCGCGGGAGGGAGCTCGTACGAGCAGTACTTC. The chain recombines TRBV7-9 with TRBJ2-7; 9 nucleotides align to TRBD2. Per germline, CDR1 SEHNR and CDR2 FQNEAQ (reference sequence). This CDR3 is 16 amino acids long. V lost 1 base to trimming and J lost 4 bases; unmatched junction nucleotides: 8.